The T cell receptor beta chain described here comes from a study of T cell repertoires in cytomegalovirus infection. Study-wide background: Public TCR beta signature analysis indicated the presence of both CMV infection and matching HLA type.

TCRdb reprocessed the reads with MiXCR, giving one entry per CDR3 protein. The table lists hundreds of thousands of distinct CDR3 sequences, approximately 31% of them singletons, with roughly 12% in the top ten. V shed 6 bases, J shed 5 bases, and the junction held 9 bases outside the gene matches. The CDR3 is 14 amino acids. Study-level findings and limits: Of the TCR beta families, the public ones yielded a cumulative frequency that identified carriers of CMV plus the relevant HLA. It was HLA-C-restricted CMV-specific TCR beta clonotypes that dominated the response ex vivo.

Details on this clonotype: Antigen unknown.

The sample consisted of cultured CD8+ T cells from PBMCs, taken from culture after CMV antigen stimulation. This chain connects TRBV12-3 or TRBV12-4 to TRBJ1-2; 7 bases fit TRBD1. This receptor was identified in a human donor in good health (CMV status not recorded). Some clones in this sample may be carry-over from other donors' samples. CDR3: CASRTGLLGYGYTF. The CDR3 DNA reads TGTGCCAGCAGGACAGGGCTTCTAGGGTATGGCTACACCTTC.